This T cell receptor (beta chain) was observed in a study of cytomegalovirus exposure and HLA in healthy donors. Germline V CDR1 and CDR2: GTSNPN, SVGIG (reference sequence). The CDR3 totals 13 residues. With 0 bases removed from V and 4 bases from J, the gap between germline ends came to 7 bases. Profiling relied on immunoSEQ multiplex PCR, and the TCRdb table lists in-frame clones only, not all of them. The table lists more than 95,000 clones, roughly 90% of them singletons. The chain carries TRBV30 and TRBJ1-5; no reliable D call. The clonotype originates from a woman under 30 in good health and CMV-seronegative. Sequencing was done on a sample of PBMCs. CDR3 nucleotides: TGTGCCTGGAGTGTAGGAGGGAATCAGCCCCAGCATTTT. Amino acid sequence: CAWSVGGNQPQHF.